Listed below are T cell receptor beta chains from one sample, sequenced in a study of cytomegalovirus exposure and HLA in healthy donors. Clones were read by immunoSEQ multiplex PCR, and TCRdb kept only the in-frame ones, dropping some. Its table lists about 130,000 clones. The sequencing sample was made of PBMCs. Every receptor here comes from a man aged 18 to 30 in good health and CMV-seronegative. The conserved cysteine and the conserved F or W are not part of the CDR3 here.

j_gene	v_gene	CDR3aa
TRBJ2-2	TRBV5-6	ASSEQGKWELF
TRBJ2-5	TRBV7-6	ASSLVGGQVSGETQY
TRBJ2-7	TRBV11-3	ASSPRTSGRFSSYEQY
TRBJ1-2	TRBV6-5	ASSAMQGGGYT
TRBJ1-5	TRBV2	ASSRTGIQPQH
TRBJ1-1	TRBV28	ASSLLAGGGTEAF
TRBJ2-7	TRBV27	ASRSGLLYEQY
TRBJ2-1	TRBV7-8	ASSPAGTTNSGRWEQF
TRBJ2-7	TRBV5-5	ASSLTGAVVQY
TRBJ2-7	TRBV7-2	ASSLDGRGYEQY
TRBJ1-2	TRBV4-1	ASSPTDREEYGYT
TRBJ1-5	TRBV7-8	ASSSAGRGSNQPQH
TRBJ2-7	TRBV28	ASCRGFSYEQY
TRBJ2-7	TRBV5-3	ARSGTDSSYEQY
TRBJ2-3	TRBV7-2	ASSNRLAVDTQY
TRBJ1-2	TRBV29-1	SVSQGYPYGYT
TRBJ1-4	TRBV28	ASSLWAVATNEKLF
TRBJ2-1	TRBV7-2	ASSLRGGDEQF
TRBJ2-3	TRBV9	ASSVVPGGADTQY
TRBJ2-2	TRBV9	ASSAGKLTGELF